These 20 T cell receptor beta chains were sequenced from one sample in a study of blood T cell repertoires in COVID-19. TCRdb keeps only in-frame clones here, not all; method: immunoSEQ multiplex PCR. The table lists 200,000 to 300,000 clones, 82% of them singletons. Source material: peripheral blood. The receptors were gathered from a woman aged 60-75 years with active or convalescent COVID-19.

The rearrangement links TRBV6-5 to TRBJ1-1; D gene ambiguous. Germline V gives CDR1 MNHEY, CDR2 SVGAGI. The CDR3 runs 15 residues. The ends were cut back, 6 bases at V and 0 bases at J, with 14 bases in the middle. In DNA form, the CDR3 reads TGTGCCAGCAGAATGGGGAGCCGTATGAACACTGAAGCTTTCTTT. Amino acids: CASRMGSRMNTEAFF.

V and J are TRBV6-2 or TRBV6-3 and TRBJ2-5, with 9 bases lining up with TRBD2. The CDR3 is 16 amino acids. The V gene end was trimmed by 2 bases and the J gene end by 5 bases; junction bases not matched to a gene: 9. Germline V CDR1 and CDR2: MNHEY, SVGEGT. CDR3 sequence: CASSYGGGGAEETQYF. CDR3 nucleotides: TGTGCCAGCAGTTACGGTGGCGGGGGGGCCGAGGAGACCCAGTACTTC.

This clone appeared a single time. The J gene is TRBJ1-1, the V gene TRBV5-5; D is unclear. Germline assignment: CDR1 SGHKS and CDR2 YYEKEE (reference sequence). CDR3 length: 15 amino acids. The ends were cut back, 4 bases at V and 4 bases at J, with 17 bases in the middle. DNA of the CDR3: TGTGCCAGCAGCCATAGGACCCTAGGAGGCACTGAAGCTTTCTTT. This sequence encodes CASSHRTLGGTEAFF.

This chain connects TRBV3-1 (or the pseudogene TRBV3-2) to TRBJ1-4; tentative D call: TRBD1 (6 bases). Deletions cut 0 bases from V and 7 bases from J, with 15 bases between. Germline-derived CDR1 and CDR2 are LGHDT and YNNKEL (reference sequence). The CDR3 has 16 amino acids. The CDR3 protein is CASSQDTRRGTEKLFF. DNA for the CDR3: TGTGCCAGCAGCCAAGACACTCGCAGGGGCACTGAAAAACTGTTTTTT.

The V and J genes are TRBV5-1 and TRBJ2-7; D unresolved. V lost 4 bases and J 6 bases, leaving 14 bases between the germline ends. The CDR3 sequence is 13 residues long. Germline assignment: CDR1 SGHRS and CDR2 YFSETQ. For the CDR3, the DNA is TGCGCCAGCAGCAGCGCCACACATTCCGAGCAGTACTTC. This codes for CASSSATHSEQYF.

This clone was found once. The V and J genes are TRBV7-8 and TRBJ1-4; 9 positions agree with TRBD1. Trimming took 4 bases from V and 0 from J; bases not matched to a gene: 9. The length of the CDR3 is 18 residues. CDR1 SGHVS and CDR2 FQNEAQ come from the germline V gene. CDR3 in amino acids: CASSWDRADSATNEKLFF. The CDR3, as DNA: TGTGCCAGCAGCTGGGACAGGGCAGATAGTGCAACTAATGAAAAACTGTTTTTT.

The V gene is TRBV18, the J gene TRBJ1-2; 10 bases align to TRBD1. This CDR3 has 16 amino acids. Germline V gene lookup returns CDR1 KGHSH and CDR2 LQKENI. Losses at the gene ends were 0 bases for V and 8 bases for J; bases not matched to a gene: 9. For the CDR3, the DNA is TGTGCCAGCTCACCACCGATCGGGACAGGGGTTGGCGGCTACACCTTC. Its translation is CASSPPIGTGVGGYTF.

This chain connects TRBV18 to TRBJ1-2, with TRBD1 identical over 7 bases. This CDR3 spans 16 amino acids. Germline V gene lookup returns CDR1 KGHSH and CDR2 LQKENI. Trimming took 5 bases from V and 2 from J; bases not matched to a gene: 11. The CDR3 loop is CASSTGRGQINYGYTF. CDR3 nucleotide sequence: TGTGCCAGCTCAACGGGCAGGGGACAGATAAACTATGGCTACACCTTC.

The rearrangement joins TRBV19 to TRBJ1-4; TRBD1 matches 8 bases. This CDR3 contains 16 residues. Unmatched junction bases numbered 8, after V lost 5 bases and J lost 3 bases. In germline, CDR1 is LNHDA, CDR2 SQIVND (reference sequence). CDR3 loop: CASSPPGTGPNEKLFF. In nucleotides, the CDR3 is TGTGCCAGTAGTCCTCCCGGGACAGGTCCTAATGAAAAACTGTTTTTT.

The J gene is TRBJ1-4, the V gene TRBV2; 7 bases are a match to TRBD1. Germline assignment: CDR1 SNHLY and CDR2 FYNNEI. J was trimmed by 7 bases and V by 6 bases; bases with no gene match: 8. The CDR3 length is 14 residues. CDR3 nucleotides: TGTGCCAGCAGGCAGGGGGGAGGAAGTGAAAAACTGTTTTTT. It specifies CASRQGGGSEKLFF.

V and J are TRBV6-2 or TRBV6-3 and TRBJ1-1; 11 bases are a match to TRBD1. The germline V gene encodes CDR1 MNHEY and CDR2 SVGEGT. The J segment lost 6 bases and the V segment lost 4 bases, leaving 7 bases of the junction unmatched. The CDR3 totals 15 residues. CDR3 sequence: CASSSPGQGASEAFF. The CDR3 DNA sequence: TGTGCCAGCAGTTCCCCCGGACAGGGGGCCTCTGAAGCTTTCTTT.

This clone showed up just a few times. The genes are TRBV2 and TRBJ2-7, with D perhaps TRBD2 (6 bases). Trimming shortened V by 4 bases and J by 4 bases, and 14 bases separated the two germline ends. CDR3 length: 14 residues. Germline V lookup: CDR1 SNHLY, CDR2 FYNNEI. CDR3 loop: CASSVRGSGYEQYF. CDR3 coding DNA: TGTGCCAGCAGTGTTCGGGGGTCCGGGTACGAGCAGTACTTC.

The CDR3 sequence is CASSLAGSYNEQFF. CDR3 sequence (DNA): TGTGCCAGCAGCTTAGCGGGTTCCTACAATGAGCAGTTCTTC. The gene calls are TRBV7-3 and TRBJ2-1; perhaps TRBD2 as D (5 bases). V was cut by 2 bases and J by 1 base, with 6 bases left in between. CDR3 length: 14 residues. In germline, CDR1 is SGHTA, CDR2 FQGTGA.

The rearrangement uses TRBV4-3 and TRBJ1-4; D perhaps matches TRBD1 (5 bases). Germline values: CDR1 LGHNA, CDR2 YSLEER. V shed 0 bases and J shed 7 bases, with 6 bases lying between them. The CDR3 consists of 13 residues. The CDR3 protein is CASSQDQGEKLFF. The CDR3, as DNA: TGCGCCAGCAGCCAAGATCAGGGTGAAAAACTGTTTTTT.

This clone showed up just a few times. The chain employs TRBV11-2 and TRBJ2-7, with D unclear. CDR1 and CDR2 from the germline V gene are SGHAT and FQNNGV. V dropped 1 base and J dropped 0 bases, with 10 bases sitting between them. The CDR3 is made up of 15 amino acids. The CDR3 DNA sequence: TGTGCCAGCAGCTTAGGGCAGAGGAGCTCCTACGAGCAGTACTTC. Protein: CASSLGQRSSYEQYF.

This clone appeared a single time. This CDR3 is also generated by other DNA sequences in the sample. V usage is TRBV18 and J usage is TRBJ1-1; D ambiguous. The CDR3 has 13 residues. Trimming left V 6 bases short and J 0 bases short, with 8 bases between. Per the germline V gene, CDR1 is KGHSH and CDR2 is LQKENI. CDR3 in DNA: TGTGCCAGCTCGCCAGCGATGAACACTGAAGCTTTCTTT. Translated: CASSPAMNTEAFF.

This clone was recorded a few times. The CDR3, as DNA: TGTGCCAGCAGTTTAGGATTCGGTCAGCCCCAGCATTTT. Protein product: CASSLGFGQPQHF. The chain has TRBV12-3 or TRBV12-4 and TRBJ1-5; D unresolved. The CDR3 has 13 residues. V lost 1 base to trimming and J lost 6 bases, with 7 bases between them.

The rearrangement joins TRBV21-1 to TRBJ1-4. TRBV21-1 is assigned pseudogene status. This CDR3 region has 18 residues. The CDR3 DNA is TGTGCCAGCAGCCCCCAAAGGCCAGGGAGGTTAACTAATGAAAAACTGTTTTTT. Its protein product is CASSPQRPGRLTNEKLFF.

This clone came up a few times. The chain carries TRBV12-3 or TRBV12-4 and TRBJ1-1; maybe TRBD1 (5 bases). The V and J ends lost 6 bases and 6 bases respectively, with 14 bases between them. The CDR3 runs 13 residues. The CDR3 sequence is CASRGLRVAEAFF. CDR3 sequence (DNA): TGTGCCAGCAGGGGGCTACGGGTCGCTGAAGCTTTCTTT.

This clone showed up just a few times. This sequence joins TRBV5-1 and TRBJ1-2; 8 bases match TRBD1. The germline CDR1 and CDR2 sequences are SGHRS and YFSETQ. V dropped 4 bases and J dropped 4; count of bases not matched to a gene: 6. This CDR3 comprises 14 residues. The CDR3 DNA reads TGCGCCAGCAGCCCTACAGGGGGGCCCTATGGCTACACCTTC. Protein product: CASSPTGGPYGYTF.